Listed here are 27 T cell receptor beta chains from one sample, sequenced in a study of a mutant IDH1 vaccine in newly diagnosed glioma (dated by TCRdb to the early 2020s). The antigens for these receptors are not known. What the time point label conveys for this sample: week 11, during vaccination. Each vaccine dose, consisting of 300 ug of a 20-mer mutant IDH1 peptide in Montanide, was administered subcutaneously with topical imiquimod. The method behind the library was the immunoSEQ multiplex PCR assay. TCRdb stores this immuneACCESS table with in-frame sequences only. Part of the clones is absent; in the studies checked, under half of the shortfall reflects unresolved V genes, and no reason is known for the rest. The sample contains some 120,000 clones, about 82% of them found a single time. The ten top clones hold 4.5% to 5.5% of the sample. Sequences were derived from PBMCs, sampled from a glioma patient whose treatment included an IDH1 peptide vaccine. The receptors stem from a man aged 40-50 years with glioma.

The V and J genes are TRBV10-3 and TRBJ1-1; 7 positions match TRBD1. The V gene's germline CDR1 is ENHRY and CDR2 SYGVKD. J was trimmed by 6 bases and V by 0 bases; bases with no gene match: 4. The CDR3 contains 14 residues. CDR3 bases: TGTGCCATCAGTGAGTCCAGGGGGGGGGCTGAAGCTTTCTTT. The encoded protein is CAISESRGGAEAFF.

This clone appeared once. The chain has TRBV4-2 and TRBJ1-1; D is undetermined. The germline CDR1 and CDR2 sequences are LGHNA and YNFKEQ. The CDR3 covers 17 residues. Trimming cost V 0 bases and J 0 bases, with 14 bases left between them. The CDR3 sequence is CASSQDPVGFLNTEAFF. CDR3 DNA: TGTGCCAGCAGCCAAGACCCGGTAGGGTTCCTGAACACTGAAGCTTTCTTT.

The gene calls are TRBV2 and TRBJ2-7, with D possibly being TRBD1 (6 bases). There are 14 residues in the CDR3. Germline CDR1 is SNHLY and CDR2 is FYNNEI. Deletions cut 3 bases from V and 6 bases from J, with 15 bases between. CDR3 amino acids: CASSDSQGISEQYF. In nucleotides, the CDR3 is TGTGCCAGCAGTGATTCACAGGGCATCAGCGAGCAGTACTTC.

The DNA of the CDR3 is TGCGCCAGCAGCCAAGATCCGTCTAGCGGCGGTTACGAGCAGTACTTC. Protein sequence: CASSQDPSSGGYEQYF. The chain has TRBV4-1 and TRBJ2-7; 7 nucleotides line up with TRBD2. The CDR3 consists of 16 residues. Germline V gene lookup returns CDR1 MGHRA and CDR2 YSYEKL. The V and J ends lost 0 bases and 4 bases, in that order; junction bases with no gene match: 9.

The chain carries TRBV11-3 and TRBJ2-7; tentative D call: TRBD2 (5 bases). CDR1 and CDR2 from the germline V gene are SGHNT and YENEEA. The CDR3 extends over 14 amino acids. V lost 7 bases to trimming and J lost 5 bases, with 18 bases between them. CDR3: CASICPWRFHEQYF. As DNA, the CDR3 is TGTGCCAGCATCTGCCCATGGAGGTTCCACGAGCAGTACTTC.

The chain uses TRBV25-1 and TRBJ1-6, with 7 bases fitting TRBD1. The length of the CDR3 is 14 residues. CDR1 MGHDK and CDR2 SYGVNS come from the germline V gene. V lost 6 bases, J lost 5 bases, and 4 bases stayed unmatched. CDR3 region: CASSLTGDNSPLHF. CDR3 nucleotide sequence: TGTGCCAGCAGCCTTACAGGGGATAATTCACCCCTCCACTTT. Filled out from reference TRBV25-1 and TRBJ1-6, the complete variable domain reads EADIYQTPRYLVIGTGKKITLECSQTMGHDKMYWYQQDPGMELHLIHYSYGVNSTEKGDLSSESTVSRIRTEHFPLTLESARPSHTSQYLCASSLTGDNSPLHFGNGTRLTVT.

CDR3 DNA: TGTGCCAGCAGCGTACTAGCGGGGAGGAATGAGCAGTTCTTC. Translation: CASSVLAGRNEQFF. V gene TRBV7-2 combines with J gene TRBJ2-1; 10 nucleotides align to TRBD2. V shed 5 bases, J shed 7 bases, and the junction held 5 bases outside the gene matches. The CDR3 sequence is 14 residues long. Per germline, CDR1 SGHTA and CDR2 FQGNSA.

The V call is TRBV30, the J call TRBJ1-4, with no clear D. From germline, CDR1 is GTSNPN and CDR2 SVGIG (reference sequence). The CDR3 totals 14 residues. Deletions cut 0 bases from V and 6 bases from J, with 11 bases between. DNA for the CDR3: TGTGCCTGGAGTGTTTGGGGATATCATGAAAAACTGTTTTTT. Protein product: CAWSVWGYHEKLFF.

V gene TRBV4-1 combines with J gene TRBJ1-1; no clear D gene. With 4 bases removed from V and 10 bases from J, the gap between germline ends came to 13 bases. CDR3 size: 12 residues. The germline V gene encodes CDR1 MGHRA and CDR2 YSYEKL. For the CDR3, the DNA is TGCGCCAGCAGCCCAGACGACGGTGGAGCTTTCTTT. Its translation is CASSPDDGGAFF.

CDR3 coding DNA: TGTGCCAGCAGCTTAGATCAAAGGACTGAAGCTTTCTTT. It is translated as CASSLDQRTEAFF. The chain couples TRBV7-2 to TRBJ1-1; D is unclear. Germline V CDR1 and CDR2: SGHTA, FQGNSA. The V and J ends lost 1 base and 5 bases respectively, with 8 bases between them. CDR3 length: 13 residues.

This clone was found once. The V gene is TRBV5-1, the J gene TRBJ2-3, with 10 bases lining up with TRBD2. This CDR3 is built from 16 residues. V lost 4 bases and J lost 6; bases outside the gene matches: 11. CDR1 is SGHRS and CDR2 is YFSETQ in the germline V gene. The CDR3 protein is CASSPGGLAGADTQYF. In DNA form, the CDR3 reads TGCGCCAGCAGCCCCGGGGGGCTAGCGGGAGCGGATACGCAGTATTTT.

Written as DNA, the CDR3 is TGTGCCAGCAGCCCCAAAGGGCGGACAGGGTACAATGAGCAGTTCTTC. Translation: CASSPKGRTGYNEQFF. J is TRBJ2-1 and V is TRBV11-2; 8 bases are a match to TRBD1. CDR1 is SGHAT, CDR2 FQNNGV, per germline. The trim removed 5 bases at V and 4 bases at J, leaving 10 bases unmatched. The CDR3 extends over 16 amino acids.

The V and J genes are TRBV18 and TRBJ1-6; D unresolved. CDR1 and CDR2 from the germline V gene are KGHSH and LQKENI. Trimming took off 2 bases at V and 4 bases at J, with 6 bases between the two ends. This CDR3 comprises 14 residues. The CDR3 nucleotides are TGTGCCAGCTCACCATCAGGTTATAATTCACCCCTCCACTTT. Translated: CASSPSGYNSPLHF.

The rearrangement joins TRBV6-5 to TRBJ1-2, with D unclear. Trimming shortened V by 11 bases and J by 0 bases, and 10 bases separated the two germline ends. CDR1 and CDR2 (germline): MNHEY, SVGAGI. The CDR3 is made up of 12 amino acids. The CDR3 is CASSPTNYGYTF. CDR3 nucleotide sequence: TGTGCCTCCTCACCTACTAACTATGGCTACACCTTC.

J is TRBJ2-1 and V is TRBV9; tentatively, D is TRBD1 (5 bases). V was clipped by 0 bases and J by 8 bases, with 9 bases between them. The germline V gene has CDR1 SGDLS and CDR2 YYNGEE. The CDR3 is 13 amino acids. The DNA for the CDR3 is TGTGCCAGCAGCGTAGCAGGGTATGATGAGCAGTTCTTC. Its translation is CASSVAGYDEQFF.

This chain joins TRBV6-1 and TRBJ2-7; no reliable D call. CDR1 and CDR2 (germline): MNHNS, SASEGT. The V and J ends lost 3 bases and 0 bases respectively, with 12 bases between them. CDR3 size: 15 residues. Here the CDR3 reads CASSDIAWGSYEQYF. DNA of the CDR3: TGTGCCAGCAGTGATATAGCCTGGGGCTCCTACGAGCAGTACTTC.

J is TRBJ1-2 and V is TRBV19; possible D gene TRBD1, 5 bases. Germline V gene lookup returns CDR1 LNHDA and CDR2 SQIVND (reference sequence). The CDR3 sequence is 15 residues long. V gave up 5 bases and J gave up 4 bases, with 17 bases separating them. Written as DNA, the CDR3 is TGTGCCAGTAGTCCCCGTGGCAGGGAAGGCTATGGCTACACCTTC. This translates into CASSPRGREGYGYTF.

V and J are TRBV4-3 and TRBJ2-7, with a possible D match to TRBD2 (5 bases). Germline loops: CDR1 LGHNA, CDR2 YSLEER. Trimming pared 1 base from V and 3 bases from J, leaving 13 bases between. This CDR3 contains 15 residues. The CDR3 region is CASSQGFASHYEQYF. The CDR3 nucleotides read TGCGCCAGCAGCCAAGGCTTCGCTAGCCACTACGAGCAGTACTTC.

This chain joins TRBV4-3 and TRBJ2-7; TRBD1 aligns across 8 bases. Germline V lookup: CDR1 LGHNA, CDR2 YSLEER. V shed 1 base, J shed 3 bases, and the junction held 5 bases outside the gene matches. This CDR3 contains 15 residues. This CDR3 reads CASSQVTGEGYEQYF. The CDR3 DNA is TGCGCCAGCAGCCAAGTGACAGGGGAAGGCTACGAGCAGTACTTC.

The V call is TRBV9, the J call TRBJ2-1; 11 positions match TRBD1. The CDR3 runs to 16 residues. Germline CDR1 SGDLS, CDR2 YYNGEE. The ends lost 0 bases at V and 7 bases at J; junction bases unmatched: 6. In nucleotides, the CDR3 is TGTGCCAGCAGCGTAGCTGGACAGGGGGCGCTTAATGAGCAGTTCTTC. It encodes CASSVAGQGALNEQFF.

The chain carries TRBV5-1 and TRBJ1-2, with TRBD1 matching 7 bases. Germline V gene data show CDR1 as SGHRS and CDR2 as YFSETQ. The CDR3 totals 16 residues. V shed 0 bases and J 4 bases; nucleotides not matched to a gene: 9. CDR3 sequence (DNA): TGCGCCAGCAGCTTGGCGTCTCAGGGGGTAGGCTATGGCTACACCTTC. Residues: CASSLASQGVGYGYTF.

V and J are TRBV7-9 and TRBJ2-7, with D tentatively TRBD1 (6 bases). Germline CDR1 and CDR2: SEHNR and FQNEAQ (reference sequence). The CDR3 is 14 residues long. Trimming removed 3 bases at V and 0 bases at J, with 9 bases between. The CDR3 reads CASSFTTGSYEQYF. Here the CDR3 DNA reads TGTGCCAGCAGCTTTACGACAGGCTCCTACGAGCAGTACTTC.

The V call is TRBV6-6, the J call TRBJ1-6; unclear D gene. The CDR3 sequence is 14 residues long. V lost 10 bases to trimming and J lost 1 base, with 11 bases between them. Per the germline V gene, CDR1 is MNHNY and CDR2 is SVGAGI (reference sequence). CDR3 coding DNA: TGTGCCACCCAAGGGATTTCCTATAATTCACCCCTCCACTTT. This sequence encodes CATQGISYNSPLHF.

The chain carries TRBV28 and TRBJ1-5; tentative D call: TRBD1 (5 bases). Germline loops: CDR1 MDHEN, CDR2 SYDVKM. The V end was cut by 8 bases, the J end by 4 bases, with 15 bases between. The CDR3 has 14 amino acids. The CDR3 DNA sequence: TGTGCCAGCTGGGCTGGGGGGGGAAATCAGCCCCAGCATTTT. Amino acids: CASWAGGGNQPQHF.

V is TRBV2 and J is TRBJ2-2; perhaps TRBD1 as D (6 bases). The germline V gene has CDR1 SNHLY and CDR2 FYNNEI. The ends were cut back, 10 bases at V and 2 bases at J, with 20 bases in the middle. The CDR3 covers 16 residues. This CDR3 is CAIKKPGQLNTGELFF. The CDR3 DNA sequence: TGTGCCATCAAGAAACCGGGACAACTCAACACCGGGGAGCTGTTTTTT.

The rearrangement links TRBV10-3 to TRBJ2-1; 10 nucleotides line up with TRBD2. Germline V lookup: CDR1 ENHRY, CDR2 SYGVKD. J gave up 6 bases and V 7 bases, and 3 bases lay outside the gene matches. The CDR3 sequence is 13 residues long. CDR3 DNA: TGTGCCATCACGAGCGGGGGGGTCAATGAGCAGTTCTTC. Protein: CAITSGGVNEQFF.

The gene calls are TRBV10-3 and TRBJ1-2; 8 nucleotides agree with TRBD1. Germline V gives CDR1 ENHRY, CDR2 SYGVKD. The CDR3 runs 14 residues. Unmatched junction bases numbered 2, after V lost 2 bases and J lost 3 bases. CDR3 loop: CAISEQGADYGYTF. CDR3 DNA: TGTGCCATCAGTGAGCAGGGGGCGGACTATGGCTACACCTTC.